The present TCR beta chain was sequenced within a study of T-cell reconstitution after alpha-beta-depleted transplantation in children. This CDR3 is 13 amino acids long. Trimming removed 3 bases at V and 4 bases at J, with 6 bases between. Germline V gene sequence: CDR1 KGHSH, CDR2 LQKENI. TCRbeta library preparation incorporated unique molecular identifiers. TCRdb recomputed calls from the PCR reads with MiXCR, one row per CDR3 protein. This sample yields around 480,000 distinct CDR3 sequences, of which about 30% are seen a single time; 2.4% belongs to the top ten. The sample holds a few counts of this clonotype.

The TCR comes from a human donor who donated a stem cell graft to a child with aplastic anemia. The sequencing used PBMCs from the stem cell graft donor, collected from the stem cell graft. The chain couples TRBV18 to TRBJ2-2; D is perhaps TRBD1 (5 bases). CDR3 DNA: TGTGCCAGCTCACCGACAGTCACCGGGGAGCTGTTTTTT. Its protein is CASSPTVTGELFF.